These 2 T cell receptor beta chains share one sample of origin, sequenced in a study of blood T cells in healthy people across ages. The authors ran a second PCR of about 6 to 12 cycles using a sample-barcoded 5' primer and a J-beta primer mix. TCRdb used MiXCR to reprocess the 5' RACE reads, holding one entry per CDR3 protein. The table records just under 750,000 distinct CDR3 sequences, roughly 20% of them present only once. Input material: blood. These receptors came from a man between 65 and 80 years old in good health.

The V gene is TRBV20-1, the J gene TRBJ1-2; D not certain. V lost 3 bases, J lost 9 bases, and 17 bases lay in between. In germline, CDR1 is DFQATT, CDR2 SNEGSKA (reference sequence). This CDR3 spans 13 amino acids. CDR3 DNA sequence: TGCAGTGCTAGTACCTTCGAAATGAGCAGCTACACCTTC. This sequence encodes CSASTFEMSSYTF.

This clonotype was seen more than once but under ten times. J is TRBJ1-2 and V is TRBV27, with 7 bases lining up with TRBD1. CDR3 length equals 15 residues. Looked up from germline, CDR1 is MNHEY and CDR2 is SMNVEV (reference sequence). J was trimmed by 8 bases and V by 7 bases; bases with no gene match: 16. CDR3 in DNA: TGTGCCAGCACCGCAAGAAGTCGACAGGGAGGCGGCTACACCTTC. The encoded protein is CASTARSRQGGGYTF.